This T cell receptor beta chain was sequenced in a study of OX40 agonist ivuxolimab in advanced cancers. About the research overall: Patients were dosed with the agonistic anti-OX40 (CD134) antibody ivuxolimab.

Per the germline V gene, CDR1 is SGDLS and CDR2 is YYNGEE. The V end was cut by 0 bases, the J end by 5 bases, with 7 bases between. This CDR3 spans 13 amino acids. Details on this clone: The antigen is unknown.

Broader study findings: Among the lowest peripheral clonal expansion occurred in 0.1-3.0 mg/kg partial responders. Relative to CD4+ cells, CD8+ T cells on average had more expanded clones. With doses of 0.1 to 3.0 mg/kg, CD4+ and CD8+ blood T cells had undergone clonal expansion by week 6.

Clones were read by immunoSEQ multiplex PCR, and TCRdb kept only the in-frame ones, dropping some. The data hold 99,000 or so clones, with less than 95% observed a single time. The clonotype originates from an adult with an advanced solid tumor such as melanoma, head and neck, liver or kidney cancer. The rearrangement links TRBV9 to TRBJ2-3, with D uncertain. Here the sequenced sample was CD4+ or CD8+ T cells sorted from blood, taken in a trial of the OX40 agonist ivuxolimab. In nucleotides, the CDR3 is TGTGCCAGCAGCGTAGTATCCGGAGATACGCAGTATTTT. It translates to CASSVVSGDTQYF.